A selection of T cell receptor beta chains follows, all from one sample in a study of shared clonotypes between healthy human individuals. Data came from immunoSEQ multiplex PCR; TCRdb stores just in-frame clones and leaves some out. The data contain approximately 2.5 million clones, under 95% of them singletons. Sequencing was carried out using naive CD4+ T cells from PBMCs. These receptors originate from a man between 18 and 29 years old in good health. Some clones in this sample may be carry-over from other donors' samples. The CDR3 runs from the conserved cysteine through the conserved F or W.

j_gene | v_gene | CDR3aa
TRBJ2-7 | TRBV5-4 | CASSTLDRASYEQYF
TRBJ1-1 | TRBV9 | CASSAHPTGNTEAFF
TRBJ2-1 | TRBV19 | CASSIGGLAGGVGEQFF
TRBJ2-3 | TRBV28 | CASRGAPSTDTQYF
TRBJ2-1 | TRBV12-5 | CASGLGTGEQFF
TRBJ1-1 | TRBV6-6 | CASTTPGQYMNTEAFF
TRBJ2-1 | TRBV7-9 | CASSLKASGPPSPEQFF
TRBJ2-7 | TRBV9 | CASSGGLADTYEQYF
TRBJ1-2 | TRBV7-9 | CASSPGGFDYGYTF
TRBJ1-5 | TRBV5-4 | CASSPDGTDQPQHF
TRBJ2-7 | TRBV28 | CASSRSGTTSYEQYF
TRBJ2-3 | TRBV7-3 | CASSLTGLAGSDTQYF
TRBJ2-7 | TRBV9 | CASSVDVRGNRVTYEQYF
TRBJ2-2 | TRBV6-1 | CASSFPVQKAGELFF
TRBJ1-4 | TRBV5-1 | CASRSGTGNEKLFF
TRBJ2-1 | TRBV2 | CASSGTSGSSYNEQFF
TRBJ1-5 | TRBV7-2 | CASSLAQGYSNQPQHF
TRBJ2-1 | TRBV5-5 | CASSTTSGRAPYNEQFF
TRBJ1-2 | TRBV4-3 | CASSQEGGNSYGYTF
TRBJ2-5 | TRBV15 | CATSREGLAGIETQYF
TRBJ1-5 | TRBV5-8 | CASSHRQRDQPQHF
TRBJ2-7 | TRBV9 | CASSVEPSGSRQYF